This TCR beta chain was profiled in a study of shared clonotypes between healthy human individuals. The study, taken as a whole, reports: With a handful of donors compared, roughly 4.9% of naive CD4 clonotypes were shared.

As defined, naive CD8 cells were CD45RO-negative and positively selected for CCR7, with terminally differentiated effector memory CD45RA+ cells excluded. Only in-frame clones appear in the TCRdb table, and some are missing; sequencing was by immunoSEQ multiplex PCR. The data show about 2 million clones, about 94% seen once. For this clone: Its antigen is as yet unknown.

This sequence originates from a man in his late teens or twenties in good health. The sample was naive CD8+ T cells sorted from blood.

The CDR3 loop reads CAISEPDNTYEQYF. CDR3 DNA sequence: TGTGCCATCAGTGAGCCGGACAACACCTACGAGCAGTACTTC. V gene TRBV10-3 combines with J gene TRBJ2-7; the D gene is possibly TRBD1 (5 bases). This CDR3 region has 14 residues. Trimming took off 2 bases at V and 2 bases at J, with 10 bases between the two ends. Germline assignment: CDR1 ENHRY and CDR2 SYGVKD.